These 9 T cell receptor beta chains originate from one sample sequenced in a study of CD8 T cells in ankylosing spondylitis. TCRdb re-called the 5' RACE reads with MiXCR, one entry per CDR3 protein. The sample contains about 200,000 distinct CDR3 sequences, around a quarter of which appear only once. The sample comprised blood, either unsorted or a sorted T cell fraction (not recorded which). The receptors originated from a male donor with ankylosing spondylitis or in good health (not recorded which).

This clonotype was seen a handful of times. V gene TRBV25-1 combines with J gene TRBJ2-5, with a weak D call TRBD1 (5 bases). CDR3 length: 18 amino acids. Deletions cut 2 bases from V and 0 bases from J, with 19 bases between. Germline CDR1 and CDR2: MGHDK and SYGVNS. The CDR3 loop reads CASSEPLVWGRDQETQYF. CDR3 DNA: TGTGCCAGCAGTGAACCTCTTGTCTGGGGCCGAGACCAAGAGACCCAGTACTTC.

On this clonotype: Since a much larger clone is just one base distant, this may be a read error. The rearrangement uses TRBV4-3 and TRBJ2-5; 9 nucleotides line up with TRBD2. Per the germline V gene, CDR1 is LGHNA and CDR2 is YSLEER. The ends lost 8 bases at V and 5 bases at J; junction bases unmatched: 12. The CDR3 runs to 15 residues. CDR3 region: CASGKDSGSGETQYF. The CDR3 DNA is TGCGCCAGCGGCAAGGATAGCGGGAGCGGGGAGACCCAGTACTTC.

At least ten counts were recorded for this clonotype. The CDR3 DNA is TGTGCCAGCAGCTTAGCCCTTAGACAGGGCGCCTCCTACAATGAGCAGTTCTTC. Amino acid sequence: CASSLALRQGASYNEQFF. The chain couples TRBV7-8 to TRBJ2-1; 7 bases are shared with TRBD1. This CDR3 contains 18 residues. Trimming cost V 0 bases and J 0 bases; bases outside gene matches: 8. CDR1 and CDR2 (germline): SGHVS, FQNEAQ.

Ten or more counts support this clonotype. The CDR3 loop is CSVIGGGETQYF. For the CDR3, the DNA is TGCAGCGTAATCGGCGGGGGAGAGACCCAGTACTTC. The chain couples TRBV29-1 to TRBJ2-5; 7 positions agree with TRBD2. Looked up from germline, CDR1 is SQVTM and CDR2 is ANQGSEA. The CDR3 is made up of 12 amino acids. Unmatched junction bases numbered 5, after V lost 6 bases and J lost 4 bases.

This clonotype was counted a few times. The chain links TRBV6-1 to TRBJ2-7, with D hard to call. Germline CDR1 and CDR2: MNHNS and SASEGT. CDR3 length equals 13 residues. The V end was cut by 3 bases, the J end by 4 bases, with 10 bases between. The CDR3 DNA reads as TGTGCCAGCAGTGACAGGTATTGGTACGAGCAGTACTTC. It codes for CASSDRYWYEQYF.

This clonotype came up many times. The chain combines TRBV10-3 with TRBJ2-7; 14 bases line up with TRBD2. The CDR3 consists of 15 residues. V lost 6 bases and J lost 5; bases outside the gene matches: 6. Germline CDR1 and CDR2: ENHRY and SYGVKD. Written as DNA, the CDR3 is TGTGCCATCAGCGCCGGGACTAGCGGGAGTCACGAGCAGTACTTC. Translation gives CAISAGTSGSHEQYF.

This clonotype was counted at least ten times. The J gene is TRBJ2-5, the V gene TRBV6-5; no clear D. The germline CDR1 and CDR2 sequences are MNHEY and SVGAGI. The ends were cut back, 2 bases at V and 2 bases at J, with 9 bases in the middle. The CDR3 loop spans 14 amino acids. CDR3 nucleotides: TGTGCCAGCAGTTACAGTGGGTATCAAGAGACCCAGTACTTC. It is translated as CASSYSGYQETQYF.

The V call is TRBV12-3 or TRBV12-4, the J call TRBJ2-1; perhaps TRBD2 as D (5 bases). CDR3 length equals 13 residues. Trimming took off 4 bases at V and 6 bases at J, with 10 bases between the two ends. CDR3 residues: CASSSTTSNEQFF. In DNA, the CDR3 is TGTGCCAGCAGTTCCACAACTAGCAATGAGCAGTTCTTC.

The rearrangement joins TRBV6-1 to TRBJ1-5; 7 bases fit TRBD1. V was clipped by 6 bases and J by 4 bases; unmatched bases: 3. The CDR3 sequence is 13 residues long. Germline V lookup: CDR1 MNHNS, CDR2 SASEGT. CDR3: CASRPTGNQPQHF. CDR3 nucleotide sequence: TGTGCCAGCAGACCGACAGGGAATCAGCCCCAGCATTTT.